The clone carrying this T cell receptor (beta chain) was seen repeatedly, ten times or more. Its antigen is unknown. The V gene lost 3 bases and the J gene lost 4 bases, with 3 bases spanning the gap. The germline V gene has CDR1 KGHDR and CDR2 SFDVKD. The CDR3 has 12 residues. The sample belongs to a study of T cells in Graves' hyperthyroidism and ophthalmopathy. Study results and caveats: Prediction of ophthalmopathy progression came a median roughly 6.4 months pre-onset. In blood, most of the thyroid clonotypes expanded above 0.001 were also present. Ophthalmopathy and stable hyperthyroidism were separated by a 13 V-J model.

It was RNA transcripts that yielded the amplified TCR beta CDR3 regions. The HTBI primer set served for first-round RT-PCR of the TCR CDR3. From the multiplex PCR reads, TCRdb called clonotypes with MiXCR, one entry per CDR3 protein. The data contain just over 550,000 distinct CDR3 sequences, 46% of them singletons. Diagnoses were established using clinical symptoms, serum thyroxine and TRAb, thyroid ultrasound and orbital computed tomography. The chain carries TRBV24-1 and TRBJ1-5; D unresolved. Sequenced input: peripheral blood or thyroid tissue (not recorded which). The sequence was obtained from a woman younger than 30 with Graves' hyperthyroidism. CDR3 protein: CATSDPNQPQHF. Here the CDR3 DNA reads TGTGCCACCAGTGATCCGAATCAGCCCCAGCATTTT.